These T cell receptor beta chains were read from a single sample in a study of T cells after posttransplantation cyclophosphamide. Only in-frame clones appear in the TCRdb table, and some are missing; sequencing was by immunoSEQ multiplex PCR. This sample has about 39,000 clones, each found more than once. The sample taken for sequencing was PBMCs. Receptors originate from a woman between 45 and 65 years old in good health and a related stem cell transplant donor. Each CDR3 is given with its conserved first and last residue. The D gene is left open where the match is weak. Only part of the rows carry a size: once, few, many, or a class if the clone is expanded.

v_gene	j_gene	d_gene	abundance	CDR3aa	CDR3nt
TRBV6-6	TRBJ2-7	TRBD1	many	CASSFDRAYEQYF	TGTGCCAGCAGTTTCGACAGGGCCTACGAGCAGTACTTC
TRBV7-3	TRBJ2-3	.	many	CASSLGLGAFGTDTQYF	TGTGCCAGCAGCTTAGGTTTGGGGGCGTTTGGAACAGATACGCAGTATTTT
TRBV9	TRBJ2-2	.	few	CASSARQSGELFF	TGTGCCAGCAGCGCCCGCCAGTCCGGGGAGCTGTTTTTT
TRBV2	TRBJ2-7	.	few	CASSEYGRGWTYEQYF	TGTGCCAGCAGTGAGTATGGACGGGGTTGGACCTACGAGCAGTACTTC
TRBV4-2	TRBJ2-3	.	many	CASSQANTDTQYF	TGTGCCAGCAGCCAAGCAAACACAGATACGCAGTATTTT
TRBV19	TRBJ2-3	TRBD2	many	CASSMRLAGDTQYF	TGTGCCAGTAGTATGAGGCTAGCGGGAGATACGCAGTATTTT
TRBV18	TRBJ2-5	.	few	CASSPPQQGSWETQYF	TGTGCCAGCTCACCACCGCAACAGGGTAGTTGGGAGACCCAGTACTTC
TRBV6-5	TRBJ1-3	.	many	CASSGPAGAIYF	TGTGCCAGCAGCGGACCGGCGGGCGCCATATATTTT
TRBV15	TRBJ2-7	.	.	CATGRDEWTADEQYF	TGTGCCACCGGCAGAGATGAGTGGACAGCGGATGAGCAGTACTTC
TRBV7-9	TRBJ1-5	.	many	CASELGQGGQPQHF	TGTGCCTCAGAACTCGGGCAGGGCGGTCAGCCCCAGCATTTT
TRBV6-5	TRBJ2-7	TRBD1	many	CASRRGTGGEQYF	TGTGCCAGCAGGCGCGGGACAGGAGGCGAGCAGTACTTC
TRBV27	TRBJ1-2	.	many	CASSSTPSQGYTF	TGTGCCAGCAGTTCGACACCTTCCCAGGGCTACACCTTC
TRBV28	TRBJ1-2	.	many	CASSPARLDYTF	TGTGCCAGCAGTCCGGCCAGGCTCGACTACACCTTC
TRBV7-2	TRBJ1-2	.	.	CASSSQLNYGYTF	TGTGCCAGCAGCTCACAGCTTAACTATGGCTACACCTTC
TRBV28	TRBJ1-2	.	many	CASRGRGLGHGYTF	TGTGCCAGTCGGGGGAGGGGCCTCGGTCATGGCTACACCTTC
TRBV5-4	TRBJ1-2	.	many	CASTDQGLNYGYTF	TGTGCCAGCACCGACCAGGGACTGAACTATGGCTACACCTTC
TRBV15	TRBJ1-1	TRBD1	many	CATSRRGTGPEAFF	TGTGCCACCAGCAGGAGGGGGACAGGGCCTGAAGCTTTCTTT
TRBV28	TRBJ2-6	.	many	CATRQSGANVLTF	TGTGCGACTCGGCAGTCTGGGGCCAACGTCCTGACTTTC
TRBV28	TRBJ1-1	TRBD1	many	CASRSDRVNTEAFF	TGTGCCAGCAGGTCAGACAGGGTGAACACTGAAGCTTTCTTT
TRBV4-1	TRBJ1-5	TRBD1	many	CASSLLTGGNQPQHF	TGCGCCAGCAGCCTCTTAACAGGGGGCAATCAGCCCCAGCATTTT
TRBV6-6	TRBJ2-1	.	many	CASTLGGEEDNEQFF	TGTGCCAGCACTTTAGGGGGGGAAGAGGACAATGAGCAGTTCTTC
TRBV6-1	TRBJ1-2	.	many	CASSEMSGGYGYTF	TGTGCCAGCAGTGAAATGTCAGGAGGCTATGGCTACACCTTC
TRBV7-6	TRBJ2-5	.	many	CASSPSGQETQYF	TGTGCCAGCAGCCCCTCCGGGCAAGAGACCCAGTACTTC
TRBV18	TRBJ2-7	TRBD1	many	CASSLIRDRVSEQYF	TGTGCCAGCTCCCTAATCCGGGACAGGGTCTCCGAGCAGTACTTC
TRBV7-2	TRBJ1-4	.	many	CASREGWGGDEKLFF	TGTGCCAGCAGGGAGGGTTGGGGGGGTGATGAAAAACTGTTTTTT
TRBV5-4	TRBJ2-1	TRBD1	many	CASSFRDRYNEQFF	TGTGCCAGCAGCTTCCGGGACAGATACAATGAGCAGTTCTTC
TRBV5-1	TRBJ1-1	TRBD1	many	CASSLGQRTEAFF	TGCGCCAGCAGCCTGGGACAGCGCACTGAAGCTTTCTTT
TRBV27	TRBJ2-7	TRBD2	few	CASTIRGGGKEQYF	TGTGCCAGCACCATTCGCGGGGGAGGAAAAGAGCAGTACTTC
TRBV12-2	TRBJ2-7	.	many	CASRLRDRGSPYEQYF	TGTGCAAGTCGCTTAAGGGACAGGGGCTCGCCCTACGAGCAGTACTTC
TRBV9	TRBJ1-6	.	many	CASSVVGGWNSPLHF	TGTGCCAGCAGCGTAGTTGGGGGCTGGAATTCACCCCTCCACTTT
TRBV18	TRBJ1-2	TRBD1	many	CASSPGQALYGYTF	TGTGCCAGCTCACCGGGACAGGCCCTCTATGGCTACACCTTC
TRBV7-2	TRBJ2-7	TRBD1	few	CASSLEGTGVYEQYF	TGTGCCAGCAGCTTAGAAGGGACAGGGGTCTACGAGCAGTACTTC
TRBV5-5	TRBJ2-7	TRBD2	many	CASSPPYGRSSSYEQYF	TGTGCCAGCAGCCCACCCTACGGGAGGAGTAGCTCCTACGAGCAGTACTTC
TRBV4-3	TRBJ1-5	.	many	CASSQGDSNQPQHF	TGCGCCAGCAGCCAAGGAGATAGCAATCAGCCCCAGCATTTT
TRBV6-6	TRBJ1-1	.	many	CASTKDIGNTEAFF	TGTGCCAGCACCAAAGACATAGGGAACACTGAAGCTTTCTTT
TRBV30	TRBJ2-7	.	many	CAWSTGTSYEQYF	TGTGCCTGGAGTACAGGTACCTCTTACGAGCAGTACTTC
TRBV7-7	TRBJ2-5	TRBD2	many	CASSPGSGGQETQYF	TGTGCCAGCAGCCCGGGCTCGGGGGGGCAAGAGACCCAGTACTTC
TRBV7-9	TRBJ1-3	.	many	CASSLDNRSGNTIYF	TGTGCCAGCAGCTTAGACAACCGCTCTGGAAACACCATATATTTT
TRBV6-1	TRBJ2-2	.	many	CASSDGSYFRGPQAGELFF	TGTGCCAGCAGTGACGGGAGTTATTTTAGGGGGCCCCAGGCCGGGGAGCTGTTTTTT
TRBV4-2	TRBJ2-5	TRBD2	many	CASSQDRGLAGGRETQYF	TGTGCCAGCAGCCAAGATCGCGGACTAGCGGGGGGGCGCGAGACCCAGTACTTC
TRBV11-1	TRBJ2-1	.	many	CASSLTDNEQFF	TGTGCCAGCAGCTTAACGGACAATGAGCAGTTCTTC
TRBV18	TRBJ1-5	TRBD1	many	CASSPGTGWSQPQHF	TGTGCCAGCTCACCTGGGACAGGATGGAGCCAGCCCCAGCATTTT